The rows below give T cell receptor beta chains drawn from one sample of a study of identical twins. TCRdb independently ran MiXCR on the 5' RACE reads; one entry per CDR3 protein. The table lists around 490,000 distinct CDR3 sequences, 20% to 25% of them singletons. The sample also formed part of further work on yellow fever vaccine responses in identical twins.

Input material: CD4+ T cells sorted from blood. These receptors were taken from a woman aged 18-29 years in good health. Each CDR3 is given with its conserved first and last residue. A D gene is named only where the DNA matches it firmly. Clone size appears in some rows only: once, few, many, or a class for an expanded clone.

clone_size,j_call,d_call,v_call,cdr3_length,cdr3_nt,cdr3_aa
few,TRBJ2-3,TRBD2,TRBV5-1,17,TGCGCCAGCAGCTTCGGGTCGGCGGGGGAAAGCACAGATACGCAGTATTTT,CASSFGSAGESTDTQYF
.,TRBJ2-2,.,TRBV7-6,15,TGTGCCAGCAGCTTAACCGGGGGCAAGGACGGGGAGCTGTTTTTT,CASSLTGGKDGELFF
.,TRBJ2-2,TRBD1,TRBV5-5,15,TGTGCCAGCAGCTACGGGGACAGACGCACCGGGGAGCTGTTTTTT,CASSYGDRRTGELFF
.,TRBJ2-4,.,TRBV7-9,17,TGTGCCAGCAGCTTAGTTGAGCTCTCTAAAGGGGGGAACATTCAGTACTTC,CASSLVELSKGGNIQYF
.,TRBJ1-5,.,TRBV5-1,17,TGCGCCAGCAAAGCCGCAGGGTACCGTTATAGCAATCAGCCCCAGCATTTT,CASKAAGYRYSNQPQHF
few,TRBJ2-3,TRBD1,TRBV5-1,16,TGCGCCAGCAGCCCCAACAGGGGGCGGAGCACAGATACGCAGTATTTT,CASSPNRGRSTDTQYF
.,TRBJ2-4,.,TRBV21-1,17,TGTGCCAGCAGCAGCAAACAGGGGAACAAACCCAAAAACATTCAGTACTTC,CASSSKQGNKPKNIQYF
few,TRBJ1-2,.,TRBV3-1,14,TGTGCCAGCAGCCAAGATGTCGGAAACGGAGGCTACACCTTC,CASSQDVGNGGYTF
once,TRBJ2-1,.,TRBV4-1,13,TGCGCCAGCAGCCAACCAGGGGGGAATGAGCAGTTCTTC,CASSQPGGNEQFF
once,TRBJ1-1,.,TRBV29-1,11,TGCAGCGTTGTGTTGAACACTGAAGCTCTCTTT,CSVVLNTEALF
few,TRBJ2-2,TRBD2,TRBV2,17,TGTGCCAGCAAGAAAAACTTACTAGCGGGAGGGCTTGGGGAGCTGTTTTTT,CASKKNLLAGGLGELFF
.,TRBJ2-1,TRBD2,TRBV12-3/TRBV12-4,16,TGTGCCAGCAGTTTTCGGACTAGCCGGGGGTACAATGAGCAGTTCTTC,CASSFRTSRGYNEQFF
.,TRBJ2-3,.,TRBV28,17,TGTGCCAGCAGTTTATTGGGGGAACATCCTGCTCCCGATACGCAGTATTTT,CASSLLGEHPAPDTQYF
few,TRBJ2-2,TRBD2,TRBV3-1,16,TGTGCCAGCAGCCTTAGGGACTACGCGAACACCGGGGAGCTGTTTTTT,CASSLRDYANTGELFF